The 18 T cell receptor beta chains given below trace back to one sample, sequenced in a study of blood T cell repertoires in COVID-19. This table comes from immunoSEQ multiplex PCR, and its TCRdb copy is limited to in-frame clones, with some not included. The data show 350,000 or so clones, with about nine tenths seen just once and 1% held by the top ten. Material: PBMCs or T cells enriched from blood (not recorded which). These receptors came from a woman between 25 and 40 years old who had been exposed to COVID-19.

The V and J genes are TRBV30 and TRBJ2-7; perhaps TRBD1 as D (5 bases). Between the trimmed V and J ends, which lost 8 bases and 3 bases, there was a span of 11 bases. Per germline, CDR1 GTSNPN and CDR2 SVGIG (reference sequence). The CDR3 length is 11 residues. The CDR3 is CAGQTGYEQYF. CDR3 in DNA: TGTGCCGGGCAAACAGGCTACGAGCAGTACTTC.

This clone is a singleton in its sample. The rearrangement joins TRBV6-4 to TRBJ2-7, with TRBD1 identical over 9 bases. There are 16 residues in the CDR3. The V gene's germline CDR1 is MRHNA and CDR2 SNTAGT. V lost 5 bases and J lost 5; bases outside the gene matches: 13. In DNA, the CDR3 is TGTGCCAGCAGTAGGCCCAGGGGGACAGGGTCCAACGAGCAGTACTTC. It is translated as CASSRPRGTGSNEQYF.

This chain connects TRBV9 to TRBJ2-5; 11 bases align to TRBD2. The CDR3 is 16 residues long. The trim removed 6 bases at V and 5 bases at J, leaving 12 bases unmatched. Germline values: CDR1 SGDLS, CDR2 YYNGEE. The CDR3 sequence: CASTPTSGSGLETQYF. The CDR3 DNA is TGTGCCAGCACCCCAACTAGCGGGAGTGGTCTGGAGACCCAGTACTTC.

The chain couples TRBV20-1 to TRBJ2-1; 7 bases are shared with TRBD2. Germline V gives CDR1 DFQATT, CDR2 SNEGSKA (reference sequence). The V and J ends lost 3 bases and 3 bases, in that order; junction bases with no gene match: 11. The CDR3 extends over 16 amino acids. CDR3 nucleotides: TGCAGTGCTAGTCATCTAGCGGTGGGAATCTACAATGAGCAGTTCTTC. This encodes CSASHLAVGIYNEQFF.

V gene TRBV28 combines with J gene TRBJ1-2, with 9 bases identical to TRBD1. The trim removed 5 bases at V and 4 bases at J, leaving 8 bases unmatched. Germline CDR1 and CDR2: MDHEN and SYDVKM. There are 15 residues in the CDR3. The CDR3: CASSGHRGPGYGYTF. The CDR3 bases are TGTGCCAGCAGTGGACACAGGGGGCCGGGCTATGGCTACACCTTC.

CDR3 DNA: TGTGCCAGCAGTACCCGACAGGGAGGCAATCAGCCCCAGCATTTT. Protein: CASSTRQGGNQPQHF. This chain connects TRBV6-5 to TRBJ1-5, with TRBD1 matching over 7 bases. V trimming: 5 bases; J trimming: 2 bases; junction bases outside the gene matches: 6. Germline V gives CDR1 MNHEY, CDR2 SVGAGI. CDR3 length equals 15 residues.

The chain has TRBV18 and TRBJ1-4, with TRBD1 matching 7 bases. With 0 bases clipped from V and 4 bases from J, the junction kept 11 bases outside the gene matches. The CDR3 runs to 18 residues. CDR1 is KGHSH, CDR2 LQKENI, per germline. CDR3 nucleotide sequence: TGTGCCAGCTCACCACCTCGAGGGGGCTTTTTTGGTAATGAAAAACTGTTTTTT. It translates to CASSPPRGGFFGNEKLFF.

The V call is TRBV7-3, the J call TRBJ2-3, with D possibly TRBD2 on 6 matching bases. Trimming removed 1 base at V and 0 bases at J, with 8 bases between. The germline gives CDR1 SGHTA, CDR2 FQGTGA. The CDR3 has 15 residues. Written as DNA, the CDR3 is TGTGCCAGCAGCTTAAGGGGACTCAGCACAGATACGCAGTATTTT. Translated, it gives CASSLRGLSTDTQYF.

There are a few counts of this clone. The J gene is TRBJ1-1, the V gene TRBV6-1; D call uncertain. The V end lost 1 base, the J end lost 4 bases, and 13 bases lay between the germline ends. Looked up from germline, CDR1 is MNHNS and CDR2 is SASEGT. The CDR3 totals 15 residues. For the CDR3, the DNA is TGTGCCAGCAGTGAAGTATCCCCCGGAGTCACTGAAGCTTTCTTT. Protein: CASSEVSPGVTEAFF.

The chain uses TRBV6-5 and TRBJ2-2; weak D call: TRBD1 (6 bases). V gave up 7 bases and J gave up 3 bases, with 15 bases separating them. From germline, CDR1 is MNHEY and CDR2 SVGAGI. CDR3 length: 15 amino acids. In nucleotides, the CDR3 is TGTGCCAGCAAAAACCGGGACATCTACACCGGGGAGCTGTTTTTT. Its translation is CASKNRDIYTGELFF.

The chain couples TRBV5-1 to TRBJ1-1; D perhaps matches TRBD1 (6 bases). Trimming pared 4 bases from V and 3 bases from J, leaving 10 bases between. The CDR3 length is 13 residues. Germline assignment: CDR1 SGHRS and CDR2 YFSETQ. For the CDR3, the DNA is TGCGCCAGCAGCCGGGAGGGGGACACTGAAGCTTTCTTT. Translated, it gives CASSREGDTEAFF.

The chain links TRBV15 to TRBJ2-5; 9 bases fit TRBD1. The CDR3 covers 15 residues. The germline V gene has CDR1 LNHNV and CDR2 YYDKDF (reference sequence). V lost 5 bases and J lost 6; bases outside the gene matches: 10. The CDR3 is CATSPLWDRDQTQYF. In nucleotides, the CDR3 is TGTGCCACCAGCCCCCTCTGGGACAGGGACCAGACCCAGTACTTC. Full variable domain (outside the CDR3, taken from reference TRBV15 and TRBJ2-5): DAMVIQNPRYQVTQFGKPVTLSCSQTLNHNVMYWYQQKSSQAPKLLFHYYDKDFNNEADTPDNFQSRRPNTSFCFLDIRSPGLGDTAMYLCATSPLWDRDQTQYFGPGTRLLVL.

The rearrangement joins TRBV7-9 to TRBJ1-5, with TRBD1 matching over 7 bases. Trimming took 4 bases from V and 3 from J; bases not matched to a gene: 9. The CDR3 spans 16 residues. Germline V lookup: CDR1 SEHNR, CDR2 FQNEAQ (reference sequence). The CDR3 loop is CASSSSDRASNQPQHF. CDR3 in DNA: TGTGCCAGCAGCTCAAGCGACAGGGCTTCCAATCAGCCCCAGCATTTT.

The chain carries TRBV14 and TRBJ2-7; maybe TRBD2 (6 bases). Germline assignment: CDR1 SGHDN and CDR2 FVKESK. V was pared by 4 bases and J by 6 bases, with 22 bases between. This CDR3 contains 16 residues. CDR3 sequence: CASSPRSRGVGREQYF. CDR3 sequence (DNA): TGTGCCAGCAGCCCCCGGTCCCGCGGGGTTGGTCGCGAGCAGTACTTC.

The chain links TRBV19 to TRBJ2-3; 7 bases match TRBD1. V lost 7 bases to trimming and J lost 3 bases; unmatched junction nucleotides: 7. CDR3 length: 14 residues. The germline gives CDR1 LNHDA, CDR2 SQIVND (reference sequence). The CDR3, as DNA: TGTGCCAGTAAGGAAGGGACAGCTACAGATACGCAGTATTTT. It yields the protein CASKEGTATDTQYF.

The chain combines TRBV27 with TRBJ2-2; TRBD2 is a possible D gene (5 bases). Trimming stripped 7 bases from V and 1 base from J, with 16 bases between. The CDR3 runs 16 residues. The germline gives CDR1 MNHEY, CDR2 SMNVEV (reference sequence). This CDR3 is CASTRWTHMNTGELFF. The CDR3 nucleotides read TGTGCCAGCACCCGATGGACTCACATGAACACCGGGGAGCTGTTTTTT.

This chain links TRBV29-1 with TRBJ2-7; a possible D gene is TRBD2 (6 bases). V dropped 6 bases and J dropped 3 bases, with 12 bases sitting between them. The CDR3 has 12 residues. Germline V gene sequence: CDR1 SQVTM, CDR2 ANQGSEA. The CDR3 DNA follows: TGCAGCGTCCGCTGGGGGGTCTACGAGCAGTACTTC. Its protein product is CSVRWGVYEQYF.

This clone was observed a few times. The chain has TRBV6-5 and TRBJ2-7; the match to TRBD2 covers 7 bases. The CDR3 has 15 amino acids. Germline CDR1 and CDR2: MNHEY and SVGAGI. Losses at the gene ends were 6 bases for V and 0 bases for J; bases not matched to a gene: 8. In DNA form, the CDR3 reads TGTGCCAGCAGCAGAAGCGGGACCAGCTCCTACGAGCAGTACTTC. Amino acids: CASSRSGTSSYEQYF.